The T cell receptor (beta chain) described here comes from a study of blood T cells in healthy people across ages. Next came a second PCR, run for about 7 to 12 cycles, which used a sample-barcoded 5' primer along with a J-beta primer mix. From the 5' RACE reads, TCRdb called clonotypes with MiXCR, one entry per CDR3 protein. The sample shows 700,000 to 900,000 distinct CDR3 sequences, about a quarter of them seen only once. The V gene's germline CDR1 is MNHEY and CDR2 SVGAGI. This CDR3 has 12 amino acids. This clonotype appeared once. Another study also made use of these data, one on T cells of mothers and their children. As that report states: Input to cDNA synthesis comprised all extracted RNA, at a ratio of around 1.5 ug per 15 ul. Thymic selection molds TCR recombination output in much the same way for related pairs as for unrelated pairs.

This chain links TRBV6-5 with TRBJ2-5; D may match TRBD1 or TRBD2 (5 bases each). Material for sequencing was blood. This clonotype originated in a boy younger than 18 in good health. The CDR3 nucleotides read TGTCCCCTCCGGGGCCCCCAAGAGACCCAGTACTTC. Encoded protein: CPLRGPQETQYF.